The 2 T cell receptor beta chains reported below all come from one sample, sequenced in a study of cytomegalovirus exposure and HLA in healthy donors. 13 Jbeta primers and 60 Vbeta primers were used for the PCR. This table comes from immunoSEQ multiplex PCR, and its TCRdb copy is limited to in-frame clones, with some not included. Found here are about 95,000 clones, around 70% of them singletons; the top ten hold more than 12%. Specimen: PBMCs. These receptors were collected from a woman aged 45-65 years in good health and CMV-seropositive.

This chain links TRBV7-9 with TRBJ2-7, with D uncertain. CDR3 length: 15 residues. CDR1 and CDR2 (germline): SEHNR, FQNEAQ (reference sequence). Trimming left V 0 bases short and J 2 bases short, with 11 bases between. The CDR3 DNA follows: TGTGCCAGCAGCTTAGCGACGCCCCGGGCCTACGAGCAGTACTTC. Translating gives CASSLATPRAYEQYF.

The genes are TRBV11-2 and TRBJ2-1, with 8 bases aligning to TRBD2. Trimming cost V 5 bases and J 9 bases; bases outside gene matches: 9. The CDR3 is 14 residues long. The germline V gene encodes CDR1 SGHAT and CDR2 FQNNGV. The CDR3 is CASSIREGHGEQFF. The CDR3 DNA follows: TGTGCCAGCAGCATACGGGAGGGCCATGGTGAGCAGTTCTTC.